This T cell receptor (beta chain) appears in the sequencing data of a study of chemoradiotherapy in HPV16-positive cancers. Looking at the study overall: Candidate HPV-specific T-cell clones and common TCR motifs came from functional assays in a couple of HPV16-positive patients. Points from the study as a whole: In HPV16-positive patients, HPV-responsive T-cell expansion tracked better recurrence-free survival.

The table lists this clone with a count of one. Its matching antigen is unknown. Sequencing used immunoSEQ multiplex PCR; TCRdb keeps in-frame clones, though not all of them. The repertoire holds approximately 27,000 clones, with approximately 80% as singletons. V lost 0 bases and J lost 5; bases outside the gene matches: 6. The germline CDR1 and CDR2 sequences are SGHNT and YYREEE (reference sequence). CDR3 length: 16 residues. This TCR derives from a human donor with HPV-associated anogenital cancer. This chain connects TRBV5-4 to TRBJ2-1, with 9 bases aligning to TRBD2. Sequencing was performed on blood, taken from a patient who underwent chemoradiotherapy. Here the CDR3 DNA reads TGTGCCAGCAGCTTGGATTCGCGGGGGGGTAACAATGAGCAGTTCTTC. It encodes CASSLDSRGGNNEQFF. Looking up the rest from reference TRBV5-4 and TRBJ2-1 gives the full variable domain: ETGVTQSPTHLIKTRGQQVTLRCSSQSGHNTVSWYQQALGQGPQFIFQYYREEENGRGNFPPRFSGLQFPNYSSELNVNALELDDSALYLCASSLDSRGGNNEQFFGPGTRLTVL.